The rows below give T cell receptor beta chains drawn from one sample of a study of blood T cell repertoires in COVID-19. Sequencing used immunoSEQ multiplex PCR; TCRdb keeps in-frame clones, though not all of them. The sample contains approximately 210,000 clones, approximately 87% of which appear only once. The sample taken for sequencing was peripheral blood. These receptors were obtained from a woman in her 70s with active or convalescent COVID-19. The CDR3 runs from the conserved cysteine through the conserved F or W. D genes are given only for firm matches. Not all rows give a size; the values are once, few, many and, for expanded clones, a class.

TRBJ1-1,NA,NA,TRBV30,TGTGCCTGGAGCGTCCAGATGAACACTGAAGCTTTCTTT,CAWSVQMNTEAFF
TRBJ2-5,TRBD2,NA,TRBV5-5,TGTGCCAGCAGCCCCGCGACTAGCGGGAGTTGGGAGACCCAGTACTTC,CASSPATSGSWETQYF
TRBJ1-6,NA,NA,TRBV5-4,TGTGCCAGCAGCGTTGACCGGAGGAATTCACCCCTCCACTTT,CASSVDRRNSPLHF
TRBJ1-5,NA,NA,TRBV7-8,TGTGCCAGCAGCTTAGAGATGCTAAATCAGCCCCAGCATTTT,CASSLEMLNQPQHF
TRBJ1-4,TRBD1,few,TRBV19,TGTGCCAGTAGTACGCGACAGGGTCTTAATGAAAAACTGTTTTTT,CASSTRQGLNEKLFF
TRBJ1-2,NA,NA,TRBV12-3/TRBV12-4,TGTGCCAGCAGTTGGGAGGCCAACTATGGCTACACCTTC,CASSWEANYGYTF
TRBJ1-2,NA,NA,TRBV7-9,TGTGCCAGCAGCGCACAGGGCGACTATGGCTACACCTTC,CASSAQGDYGYTF
TRBJ1-4,NA,NA,TRBV29-1,TGCAGCGTTCTCCCTTCACTTAATGAAAAACTGTTTTTT,CSVLPSLNEKLFF
TRBJ2-5,TRBD1,NA,TRBV10-3,TGTGCCATCAGTCAGGGGGCGGTTGAGACCCAGTACTTC,CAISQGAVETQYF
TRBJ1-1,NA,NA,TRBV10-2,TGCGCCAGCAGTGAGCCTCGCGGCACTGAAGCTTTCTTT,CASSEPRGTEAFF